This TCR beta chain was sequenced for a study of blood T cell repertoires in COVID-19. Study summary: The analysed material was cDNA or gDNA that came from T cells, B-cell-depleted T cells, or PBMCs.

In the authors' workflow: Using reference gene primer amplification, nucleated cell counts were estimated. Some clones are missing from TCRdb's copy, which holds only in-frame ones; the method was immunoSEQ multiplex PCR. V, J and clone size were drawn from that table, and D and trimming were deduced from the DNA. The repertoire holds about 220,000 clones, with roughly 80% as singletons. This clone was seen a single time. V shed 5 bases and J 3 bases; nucleotides not matched to a gene: 8. This CDR3 has 17 amino acids. Germline lookup yields CDR1 SGHTA and CDR2 FQGNSA. This clonotype was sampled from a human donor in a cohort sampled during active COVID-19. The V gene is TRBV7-2, the J gene TRBJ2-3, with 13 bases identical to TRBD2. Material for sequencing was peripheral blood. In nucleotides, the CDR3 is TGTGCCAGCAGCCCCACTAGCGGGAGGGCCGGGACAGATACGCAGTATTTT. Its protein product is CASSPTSGRAGTDTQYF.